This T cell receptor beta chain was identified during a study of T cells in Graves' hyperthyroidism and ophthalmopathy. V was pared by 5 bases and J by 4 bases, with 2 bases of the junction left unmatched. CDR1 is MNHEY, CDR2 SVGEGT, per germline. This CDR3 spans 13 amino acids. TCR beta CDR3 region amplification was performed from RNA transcripts. The TCR CDR3 first-round RT-PCR relied on the HTBI primer set. MiXCR, applied by TCRdb to the multiplex PCR reads, yields one record per CDR3 protein. This table has hundreds of thousands of distinct CDR3 sequences, around 19% appearing once. This clonotype was picked up a small number of times.

The chain has TRBV6-2 or TRBV6-3 and TRBJ1-1; 9 bases are a match to TRBD1. This sequence was found in a man aged 45-65 years with Graves' ophthalmopathy. Sample: blood. The CDR3 sequence is CASSRQGVTEAFF. The CDR3 region has the DNA TGTGCCAGCAGTCGACAGGGGGTCACTGAAGCTTTCTTT.